These 10 T cell receptor beta chains share one sample of origin, sequenced in a study of T cell responses to AZD1222 COVID-19 vaccine. Sequenced by immunoSEQ multiplex PCR; TCRdb stores in-frame clones only, minus some. The sample carries about 140,000 clones, around 93% recorded once. The sequences come from peripheral blood, collected on day 0 of AZD1222 vaccination. The source is an adult in good health.

The rearrangement joins TRBV11-3 to TRBJ2-1; no reliable D call. This CDR3 region has 14 residues. Trimming left V 0 bases short and J 5 bases short, with 8 bases between. Germline V gene lookup returns CDR1 SGHNT and CDR2 YENEEA. CDR3 nucleotides: TGTGCCAGCAGCTTAGACGTTCGGAACAATGAGCAGTTCTTC. Translated: CASSLDVRNNEQFF.

This sequence joins TRBV28 and TRBJ1-1; TRBD1 might be the D (6 bases). There are 15 residues in the CDR3. Per the germline V gene, CDR1 is MDHEN and CDR2 is SYDVKM. V was trimmed by 3 bases and J by 1 base, leaving 12 bases between them. This CDR3 is CASSFLRTENTEAFF. CDR3 nucleotides: TGTGCCAGCAGTTTTCTCCGGACAGAGAACACTGAAGCTTTCTTT.

In this sample, this clone turned up once. The V gene is TRBV27, the J gene TRBJ2-1; 9 bases map to TRBD2. Germline-derived CDR1 and CDR2 are MNHEY and SMNVEV (reference sequence). Germline trimming cut 3 bases from V and 8 bases from J; bases unmatched to any gene: 8. This CDR3 region has 15 residues. The CDR3 protein is CASSFPRGGLHEQFF. CDR3 coding DNA: TGTGCCAGCAGTTTCCCGCGGGGGGGCCTCCATGAGCAGTTCTTC.

The V gene is TRBV12-3 or TRBV12-4, the J gene TRBJ1-1; D remains unclear. This CDR3 is built from 12 residues. With 1 base removed from V and 2 bases from J, the gap between germline ends came to 2 bases. CDR3 sequence (DNA): TGTGCCAGCAGTTTAGTCAACACTGAAGCTTTCTTT. It is translated as CASSLVNTEAFF.

The chain recombines TRBV5-6 with TRBJ2-3, with D tentatively TRBD1 or TRBD2 (5 bases each). The CDR3 has 13 residues. The V end lost 5 bases, the J end lost 9 bases, and 16 bases lay between the germline ends. Germline values: CDR1 SGHDT, CDR2 YYEEEE. This CDR3 is CASSQIIEGTQYF. The CDR3 DNA sequence: TGTGCCAGCAGTCAAATCATAGAGGGGACGCAGTATTTT.

The chain joins TRBV12-3 or TRBV12-4 to TRBJ2-3; D unresolved. The CDR3 length is 12 residues. V gave up 6 bases and J gave up 2 bases, with 6 bases separating them. CDR3 in amino acids: CASSHSTDTQYF. The CDR3 DNA is TGTGCCAGCAGCCACTCCACAGATACGCAGTATTTT.

The chain combines TRBV5-4 with TRBJ2-1, with 8 bases fitting TRBD2. This CDR3 has 16 residues. Germline V gene data show CDR1 as SGHNT and CDR2 as YYREEE (reference sequence). V shed 7 bases and J 0 bases; nucleotides not matched to a gene: 9. The CDR3 DNA sequence: TGTGCCAGCGGCCCTTGGCGGGGGGTCTCCTACAATGAGCAGTTCTTC. Amino acid sequence: CASGPWRGVSYNEQFF.

The rearrangement links TRBV27 to TRBJ1-1, with D perhaps TRBD1 (5 bases). Trimming removed 0 bases at V and 8 bases at J, with 10 bases between. This CDR3 is built from 13 residues. Germline lookup yields CDR1 MNHEY and CDR2 SMNVEV (reference sequence). CDR3 region: CASSLSRGDEAFF. The CDR3 nucleotides read TGTGCCAGCAGTTTATCGAGGGGAGACGAAGCTTTCTTT.

This rearrangement joins TRBV5-4 to TRBJ1-6; a possible D gene is TRBD1 (6 bases). Trimming shortened V by 4 bases and J by 4 bases, and 9 bases separated the two germline ends. Germline CDR1 and CDR2: SGHNT and YYREEE (reference sequence). The CDR3 is made up of 14 amino acids. The CDR3 spells CASSAGQYNSPLHF. The CDR3 nucleotides read TGTGCCAGCAGCGCCGGACAGTATAATTCACCCCTCCACTTT.

The CDR3: CASSQDPGSYGYTF. The DNA for the CDR3 is TGCGCCAGCAGCCAAGATCCGGGTTCCTATGGCTACACCTTC. The chain joins TRBV4-1 to TRBJ1-2; no clear D gene. Trimming stripped 0 bases from V and 4 bases from J, with 9 bases between. The CDR3 extends over 14 amino acids. Germline CDR1 is MGHRA and CDR2 is YSYEKL.